The T cell receptor (beta chain) described here comes from a study of beta chain features in type 1 diabetes. Concerning this clone: Its antigen is still unknown.

Germline CDR1 is MNHNY and CDR2 is SVGAGI (reference sequence). V lost 8 bases, J lost 5 bases, and 8 bases stayed unmatched. The CDR3 runs 13 residues. Study-level results: Type 1 diabetes patients showed fewer insertions and more deletions at VDJ junctions. Among all four CD4+ subsets, Type 1 diabetes patients had TCRB CDR3s that were moderately but significantly shorter. No resolution was reached here on whether HLA type influences TCRB rearrangement.

It was via CD45RO/CCR7/CD25/CD127/CD95/CD27 that CD4+ naive, central memory, regulatory and stem cell-like memory cells were sorted. Isolated RNA was reverse transcribed in full, so expressed TCRB transcripts were sequenced. Measured with immunoSEQ multiplex PCR; TCRdb has only the in-frame clones, and not every one. The sample yields 250,000 to 300,000 clones, roughly a quarter seen once. The sequencing input was naive CD4+ T cells from blood. The chain carries TRBV6-6 and TRBJ2-7; the match to TRBD1 covers 8 bases. The receptor comes from a woman in her thirties with type 1 diabetes. CDR3 bases: TGTGCCAGCGGCTCAGGGGGCCTGGACGAGCAGTACTTC. Translation gives CASGSGGLDEQYF.